This T cell receptor beta chain was found in a study of blood T cell repertoires in COVID-19. Study-level background: COVID-19 samples collected from the United States, Italy and Spain covered acute and convalescent phases.

Germline trimming cut 4 bases from V and 1 base from J; bases unmatched to any gene: 15. The CDR3 spans 20 residues. Germline CDR1 and CDR2: MGHRA and YSYEKL. TCRdb's copy holds only in-frame clones and misses some; the assay was immunoSEQ multiplex PCR. The table shows 75,000 to 90,000 clones, with over 80% occurring only once. The chain couples TRBV4-1 to TRBJ2-1; 11 bases line up with TRBD2. Sequencing input: peripheral blood. The receptor was derived from a man aged 80 or over with active or convalescent COVID-19. DNA for the CDR3: TGCGCCAGCAGCCGTCCAAAACTAGCGGGAGCCCCCGGGTCCTACAATGAGCAGTTCTTC. It codes for CASSRPKLAGAPGSYNEQFF.